A single sample is the source of the 9 T cell receptor beta chains below, sequenced in a study of cytomegalovirus exposure and HLA in healthy donors. 13 Jbeta primers and 60 Vbeta primers were used for the PCR. Assay used: immunoSEQ multiplex PCR; TCRdb lists only in-frame clones, some missing. The table shows about 110,000 clones, with around 77% occurring only once. Sequenced: PBMCs. The receptors here all came from a male donor in good health and CMV-seronegative.

The gene calls are TRBV9 and TRBJ2-7; 10 positions match TRBD2. The V gene's germline CDR1 is SGDLS and CDR2 YYNGEE. V gave up 0 bases and J gave up 3 bases; unmatched junction bases: 3. This CDR3 comprises 15 residues. The CDR3 loop is CASSVASSGSYEQYF. CDR3 DNA sequence: TGTGCCAGCAGCGTAGCTTCTAGCGGGAGCTACGAGCAGTACTTC.

This clone was seen a handful of times. The rearrangement links TRBV7-9 to TRBJ2-7; D remains ambiguous. The CDR3 spans 12 residues. V lost 6 bases and J 2 bases, leaving 8 bases between the germline ends. Germline V gives CDR1 SEHNR, CDR2 FQNEAQ (reference sequence). CDR3 DNA sequence: TGTGCCAGCAGTGGGCTTCCCTACGAGCAGTACTTC. Protein: CASSGLPYEQYF.

The CDR3 bases are TGTGCCAGCAGCTTAGTCAGTTTTGGCTACACCTTC. Amino acid sequence: CASSLVSFGYTF. The rearrangement links TRBV7-9 to TRBJ1-2; no clear D gene. V gave up 1 base and J gave up 7 bases, with 7 bases separating them. This CDR3 comprises 12 residues. Germline loops: CDR1 SEHNR, CDR2 FQNEAQ (reference sequence). Combining the CDR3 with reference TRBV7-9 and TRBJ1-2 gives the whole variable domain DTGVSQNPRHKITKRGQNVTFRCDPISEHNRLYWYRQTLGQGPEFLTYFQNEAQLEKSRLLSDRFSAERPKGSFSTLEIQRTEQGDSAMYLCASSLVSFGYTFGSGTRLTVV.

The CDR3 sequence: CASSSLQWAKLNEQFF. CDR3 coding DNA: TGTGCCAGCAGCTCACTGCAATGGGCCAAACTCAATGAGCAGTTCTTC. The V gene is TRBV7-3, the J gene TRBJ2-1; D is undetermined. V was pared by 4 bases and J by 6 bases, with 19 bases between. The CDR3 extends over 16 amino acids. CDR1 and CDR2 (germline): SGHTA, FQGTGA.

This clone was seen once. The chain links TRBV2 to TRBJ2-7; 11 bases fit TRBD1. Per the germline V gene, CDR1 is SNHLY and CDR2 is FYNNEI. There are 13 residues in the CDR3. J lost 2 bases, V lost 6 bases, and 0 bases had no gene match. Here the CDR3 DNA reads TGTGCCAGCAGGGGACAGGGGGCCTACGAGCAGTACTTC. It codes for CASRGQGAYEQYF.

The V call is TRBV30, the J call TRBJ1-1, with 7 bases aligning to TRBD1. J lost 6 bases, V lost 1 base, and 5 bases had no gene match. CDR1 and CDR2 from the germline V gene are GTSNPN and SVGIG (reference sequence). This CDR3 is 13 amino acids long. Here the CDR3 reads CAWSGDSRAEAFF. CDR3 DNA sequence: TGTGCCTGGAGTGGGGACAGTCGGGCTGAAGCTTTCTTT.

CDR3 nucleotides: TGTGCCACCAGACAGGGACAGGGTGATACCGGGGAGCTGTTTTTT. This codes for CATRQGQGDTGELFF. The chain uses TRBV25-1 and TRBJ2-2, with 9 bases matching TRBD1. Germline V gene lookup returns CDR1 MGHDK and CDR2 SYGVNS. This CDR3 is built from 15 residues. V lost 10 bases to trimming and J lost 5 bases; unmatched junction nucleotides: 11.

This chain uses TRBV2 with TRBJ1-4; TRBD1 is a possible D gene (6 bases). V gave up 4 bases and J gave up 10 bases, with 10 bases separating them. This CDR3 spans 12 amino acids. Germline V lookup: CDR1 SNHLY, CDR2 FYNNEI. The CDR3 sequence: CASSGTDGKLFF. CDR3 coding DNA: TGTGCCAGCAGTGGGACAGACGGAAAACTGTTTTTT. The entire variable domain, with the rest obtained from reference TRBV2 and TRBJ1-4, is as follows: EPEVTQTPSHQVTQMGQEVILRCVPISNHLYFYWYRQILGQKVEFLVSFYNNEISEKSEIFDDQFSVERPDGSNFTLKIRSTKLEDSAMYFCASSGTDGKLFFGSGTQLSVL.

The chain is built from TRBV7-7 and TRBJ2-3; TRBD2 aligns across 7 bases. V lost 1 base to trimming and J lost 4 bases; unmatched junction nucleotides: 5. Germline assignment: CDR1 SSHAT and CDR2 FNYEAQ (reference sequence). This CDR3 contains 15 residues. The CDR3 region is CASSLGGSSADTQYF. Written as DNA, the CDR3 is TGTGCCAGCAGCTTAGGCGGGAGTAGCGCAGATACGCAGTATTTT.